The clone carrying this T cell receptor (beta chain) has only a few counts. The V gene's germline CDR1 is LNHDA and CDR2 SQIVND (reference sequence). This CDR3 comprises 13 residues. The V gene lost 5 bases and the J gene lost 8 bases, with 13 bases spanning the gap. Separate cDNA molecules each had unique molecular identifiers attached to them. MiXCR, run by TCRdb on the 5' RACE reads, gives a single entry per CDR3 protein. The sample shows nearly 50,000 distinct CDR3 sequences, about 6.2% of them seen only once. This record comes from a study of early T cells in non-severe SARS-CoV-2 infection. This TCR came from an adult who was a healthcare worker with PCR-confirmed SARS-CoV-2 infection or an uninfected control (not recorded which). This sequence joins TRBV19 and TRBJ2-4; maybe TRBD2 (6 bases). The sample in question was whole blood, obtained at baseline. CDR3 loop: CASSATGGHIQYF. The CDR3 nucleotides read TGTGCCAGTAGTGCCACCGGGGGTCACATTCAGTACTTC.